What follows are 21 T cell receptor beta chains derived from one specimen sequenced in a study of response to subunit inactivated influenza vaccine. TCRdb independently ran MiXCR on the RT-PCR reads; one entry per CDR3 protein. The table shows some 800,000 distinct CDR3 sequences, with 21% occurring only once. Sample: PBMCs from blood, taken around 5 days after vaccination. These receptors were taken from a man aged 45-65 years who received an inactivated influenza vaccine.

This clonotype was recorded at least ten times. The chain links TRBV20-1 to TRBJ2-5; D unresolved. CDR1 and CDR2 (germline): DFQATT, SNEGSKA (reference sequence). CDR3 size: 11 residues. Between the trimmed V and J ends, which lost 3 bases and 8 bases, there was a span of 10 bases. The CDR3, as DNA: TGCAGTGCTAGTCCCCGGACCACCCAGTACTTC. It specifies CSASPRTTQYF.

The rearrangement uses TRBV3-1 and TRBJ1-1, with 7 bases fitting TRBD1. The CDR3 length is 17 residues. CDR1 LGHDT and CDR2 YNNKEL come from the germline V gene (reference sequence). Losses at the gene ends were 4 bases for V and 2 bases for J; bases not matched to a gene: 13. The CDR3 DNA reads as TGTGCCAGCAGCCCCACCCTCGGGACAGCCCTCAACACTGAAGCTTTCTTT. Residues: CASSPTLGTALNTEAFF.

The CDR3 loop is CASRTGTEITEQYF. DNA of the CDR3: TGTGCCAGCAGGACCGGGACAGAGATTACCGAGCAGTACTTC. V gene TRBV6-1 combines with J gene TRBJ2-7; 7 nucleotides line up with TRBD1. Germline V gene lookup returns CDR1 MNHNS and CDR2 SASEGT. Losses at the gene ends were 6 bases for V and 6 bases for J; bases not matched to a gene: 11. The CDR3 totals 14 residues.

This chain connects TRBV6-2 or TRBV6-3 to TRBJ2-3; 7 bases line up with TRBD2. Germline lookup yields CDR1 MNHEY and CDR2 SVGEGT. The V gene end was trimmed by 6 bases and the J gene end by 6 bases; junction bases not matched to a gene: 9. The length of the CDR3 is 14 residues. The CDR3 spells CASSPHRREDTQYF. CDR3 DNA sequence: TGTGCCAGCAGCCCCCACCGGCGGGAGGATACGCAGTATTTT.

The chain joins TRBV19 to TRBJ1-5; D is perhaps TRBD1 (5 bases). CDR1 is LNHDA and CDR2 is SQIVND in the germline V gene (reference sequence). V was pared by 10 bases and J by 5 bases, with 12 bases between. This CDR3 comprises 12 residues. Here the CDR3 DNA reads TGTGCCACCGGGGACGGGGATCAGCCCCAGCATTTT. It encodes CATGDGDQPQHF.

There are a few counts of this clonotype. This chain connects TRBV18 to TRBJ2-7; D not certain. Trimming left V 8 bases short and J 1 base short, with 15 bases between. Germline V CDR1 and CDR2: KGHSH, LQKENI. The CDR3 contains 14 residues. The CDR3 loop reads CASTSTKNSYEQYF. CDR3 nucleotides: TGTGCCAGCACCTCTACTAAAAATTCCTACGAGCAGTACTTC.

This clonotype was recorded a few times. The chain links TRBV27 to TRBJ2-7; no clear D. This CDR3 has 14 residues. V lost 5 bases and J 1 base, leaving 12 bases between the germline ends. Germline V lookup: CDR1 MNHEY, CDR2 SMNVEV (reference sequence). CDR3 region: CASSARGLSYEQYF. The CDR3 nucleotides are TGTGCCAGCAGTGCTCGTGGCCTTTCCTACGAGCAGTACTTC.

This sequence joins TRBV10-3 and TRBJ2-1; TRBD1 might be the D (5 bases). The V end lost 0 bases, the J end lost 2 bases, and 11 bases lay between the germline ends. From germline, CDR1 is ENHRY and CDR2 SYGVKD. The CDR3 has 16 amino acids. DNA of the CDR3: TGTGCCATCAGTGAGTCCTGGCTAGGGGCCTACAATGAGCAGTTCTTC. The encoded protein is CAISESWLGAYNEQFF.

The chain combines TRBV18 with TRBJ1-1; unclear D gene. V lost 6 bases and J 1 base, leaving 6 bases between the germline ends. Germline values: CDR1 KGHSH, CDR2 LQKENI. The CDR3 has 12 residues. The CDR3 coding sequence is TGTGCCAGCTCGCATGGGAACACTGAAGCTTTCTTT. It specifies CASSHGNTEAFF.

This chain joins TRBV12-3 or TRBV12-4 and TRBJ1-1; 8 bases line up with TRBD1. The CDR3 consists of 14 residues. With 5 bases clipped from V and 5 bases from J, the junction kept 7 bases outside the gene matches. In DNA form, the CDR3 reads TGTGCCAGCAGTATCCAGGGGGCTGGGACTGAAGCTTTCTTT. Its translation is CASSIQGAGTEAFF.

The rearrangement uses TRBV20-1 and TRBJ1-1; no reliable D call. This CDR3 comprises 14 residues. Trimming removed 0 bases from V and 4 bases from J, with 12 bases in between. In germline, CDR1 is DFQATT, CDR2 SNEGSKA (reference sequence). The CDR3 region is CSARDVMDGTEAFF. The CDR3, as DNA: TGCAGTGCTAGAGATGTTATGGATGGCACTGAAGCTTTCTTT.

The V call is TRBV28, the J call TRBJ2-1, with 9 bases matching TRBD2. The J call may not be correct, given that the DNA end is closer to TRBJ2-7. Germline assignment: CDR1 MDHEN and CDR2 SYDVKM. The CDR3 runs 16 residues. The CDR3 region is CASSSRRGRAEDEQYF. The CDR3 region has the DNA TGTGCCAGCAGTTCACGTCGCGGGAGGGCCGAGGATGAGCAGTACTTC.

This clonotype showed up just a few times. The chain is built from TRBV7-9 and TRBJ2-1; no reliable D call. V lost 4 bases and J lost 8, with 9 bases in between. Germline CDR1 is SEHNR and CDR2 is FQNEAQ (reference sequence). This CDR3 comprises 12 residues. The CDR3 loop is CASSSKRYEQFF. CDR3 DNA: TGTGCCAGCAGCTCAAAGAGGTATGAGCAGTTCTTC.

This clonotype was detected only a few times. This chain connects TRBV4-1 to TRBJ1-3; D not certain. V shed 4 bases and J shed 0 bases, with 13 bases lying between them. Germline CDR1 reads MGHRA; CDR2 reads YSYEKL. The CDR3 sequence is 16 residues long. The CDR3, as DNA: TGCGCCAGCAGCCTGAGCGACGGATACTCTGGAAACACCATATATTTT. Its protein product is CASSLSDGYSGNTIYF.

This clonotype was observed a handful of times. V gene TRBV7-9 combines with J gene TRBJ2-1; 7 bases are a match to TRBD2. The germline V gene has CDR1 SEHNR and CDR2 FQNEAQ (reference sequence). The CDR3 has 14 amino acids. V gave up 5 bases and J gave up 8 bases; unmatched junction bases: 9. The DNA of the CDR3 is TGTGCCAGCAGCCCGATTGCGGGAGAGTATGAGCAGTTCTTC. It is translated as CASSPIAGEYEQFF.

This clonotype was seen more than once but under ten times. This sequence joins TRBV12-3 or TRBV12-4 and TRBJ2-1; 7 bases line up with TRBD2. This CDR3 comprises 12 residues. The V segment lost 8 bases and the J segment 6 bases; nucleotides outside the gene matches: 4. CDR3 nucleotide sequence: TGTGCCAGCCGGGGCGGGGGCAATGAGCAGTTCTTC. Encoded protein: CASRGGGNEQFF.

The gene calls are TRBV5-1 and TRBJ1-2; 12 nucleotides align to TRBD1. V shed 4 bases, J shed 4 bases, and the junction held 8 bases outside the gene matches. This CDR3 contains 16 residues. Looked up from germline, CDR1 is SGHRS and CDR2 is YFSETQ. In DNA, the CDR3 is TGCGCCAGCAGCGCAACCGGGACAGGGGGCGTCTATGGCTACACCTTC. Amino acid sequence: CASSATGTGGVYGYTF.

The sample holds a few counts of this clonotype. The V and J genes are TRBV4-2 and TRBJ1-6; TRBD1 matches 9 bases. CDR1 is LGHNA, CDR2 YNFKEQ, per germline. J lost 8 bases, V lost 4 bases, and 6 bases had no gene match. The length of the CDR3 is 15 residues. CDR3: CASSPRDRDHSPLHF. In nucleotides, the CDR3 is TGTGCCAGCAGCCCCCGGGACAGGGACCATTCACCCCTCCACTTT.

This clonotype showed up just a few times. This chain links TRBV18 with TRBJ2-1; TRBD2 aligns across 11 bases. Unmatched junction bases numbered 4, after V lost 5 bases and J lost 7 bases. In germline, CDR1 is KGHSH, CDR2 LQKENI. This CDR3 region has 14 residues. CDR3: CASSSTSGSNEQFF. For the CDR3, the DNA is TGTGCCAGCTCATCAACTAGCGGGAGTAATGAGCAGTTCTTC.

This clonotype was detected only a few times. This sequence joins TRBV15 and TRBJ1-4; perhaps TRBD1 as D (5 bases). The germline V gene has CDR1 LNHNV and CDR2 YYDKDF (reference sequence). This CDR3 contains 16 residues. Trimming shortened V by 1 base and J by 5 bases, and 14 bases separated the two germline ends. CDR3 DNA sequence: TGTGCCACCAGCAGAGGATCGGGACCGCCAAATGAAAAACTGTTTTTT. Protein: CATSRGSGPPNEKLFF.

J is TRBJ2-2 and V is TRBV10-3; 8 bases fit TRBD2. Germline V CDR1 and CDR2: ENHRY, SYGVKD. The trim removed 5 bases at V and 6 bases at J, leaving 5 bases unmatched. The CDR3 length is 14 residues. The CDR3 DNA sequence: TGTGCCATCAGTAGACTAGCGCAATCCGGGGAGCTGTTTTTT. Protein product: CAISRLAQSGELFF.